This TCR beta chain was sequenced during a study of technical replicates of blood from four donors (dated by TCRdb to the late 2010s). Libraries were constructed by the immunoSEQ multiplex PCR assay. TCRdb mirrors the immuneACCESS table, restricted to in-frame sequences. Some clones are absent from its copies; in checked studies, under half trace to an unresolved V gene, and the reason for the others is unknown. The sample table records around 100,000 clones; under 96% of these occur just once. The ten top clones hold approximately 0.2% of the sample. About this clone: Its antigen is unknown. Within one base of it there is no much larger clone, and no base qualities were kept.

Material for sequencing was T cells isolated from PBMCs. The TCR originated in a human donor in good health.

The nucleotides read TGTGCCAGCAGCAACGGTGGATCGGGTGAAAAACTGTTTTTT. Its protein product is CASSNGGSGEKLFF. The chain is made from TRBV9 and TRBJ1-4, with the D segment identity uncertain. The V and J ends are trimmed by 4 bases and 7 bases, leaving 14 bases between them. Inclusive of the bounding cysteine and phenylalanine, the CDR3 is 14 residues long. Solely the CDR3 DNA is kept, with 42 bases framed from the first base. CDR1 and CDR2 are drawn from the germline V gene: SGDLS, YYNGEE.